The 31 T cell receptor beta chains presented below share a single source sample, sequenced in a study of shared clonotypes between healthy human individuals. Generated by immunoSEQ multiplex PCR, the TCRdb table keeps only in-frame clones and is missing some. The data show 1.5 million to 2.5 million clones, with 85% to 95% seen just once and around 1.2% held by the top ten. The naive CD8 population came from CD45RO-negative cells selected for CCR7, without terminally differentiated effector memory CD45RA+ cells. Sequenced: naive CD8+ T cells sorted from blood. All receptors derive from a man in his late teens or twenties in good health.

The chain employs TRBV7-9 and TRBJ2-3; tentatively, D is TRBD1 or TRBD2 (5 bases each). Germline CDR1 is SEHNR and CDR2 is FQNEAQ (reference sequence). V was shortened by 5 bases and J by 0 bases, with 15 bases between the two germline ends. There are 16 residues in the CDR3. CDR3 DNA: TGTGCCAGCAGCCCAAGAATTGGGGACAGCACAGATACGCAGTATTTT. Translated, it gives CASSPRIGDSTDTQYF. Full variable domain (rest looked up from reference TRBV7-9 and TRBJ2-3): DTGVSQNPRHKITKRGQNVTFRCDPISEHNRLYWYRQTLGQGPEFLTYFQNEAQLEKSRLLSDRFSAERPKGSFSTLEIQRTEQGDSAMYLCASSPRIGDSTDTQYFGPGTRLTVL.

The count of this clone is one. This rearrangement joins TRBV7-3 to TRBJ1-5, with D tentatively TRBD1 (6 bases). V lost 4 bases, J lost 6 bases, and 16 bases lay in between. The CDR3 has 15 residues. From germline, CDR1 is SGHTA and CDR2 FQGTGA. The CDR3 bases are TGTGCCAGCAGCTGGCGTCACAGGGTAGGTCAGCCCCAGCATTTT. It codes for CASSWRHRVGQPQHF. The full variable domain, completed using reference TRBV7-3 and TRBJ1-5, is GAGVSQTPSNKVTEKGKYVELRCDPISGHTALYWYRQSLGQGPEFLIYFQGTGAADDSGLPNDRFFAVRPEGSVSTLKIQRTERGDSAVYLCASSWRHRVGQPQHFGDGTRLSIL.

As concerns this clone: This same CDR3 is encoded by further DNA sequences in the sample. This rearrangement joins TRBV5-5 to TRBJ1-1, with no clear D. The CDR3 runs to 13 residues. V was clipped by 2 bases and J by 1 base, with 6 bases between them. Germline V gene data show CDR1 as SGHKS and CDR2 as YYEKEE (reference sequence). The CDR3 DNA reads as TGTGCCAGCAGCTTATGGGGGAACACTGAAGCTTTCTTT. Translation gives CASSLWGNTEAFF.

The chain is built from TRBV7-8 and TRBJ2-1, with TRBD2 identical over 8 bases. V shed 1 base and J 6 bases; nucleotides not matched to a gene: 5. The CDR3 consists of 15 residues. Germline CDR1 and CDR2: SGHVS and FQNEAQ. In DNA, the CDR3 is TGTGCCAGCAGCTTAGGCTCCAGCGGGGGCAATGAGCAGTTCTTC. Its translation is CASSLGSSGGNEQFF.

This chain joins TRBV19 and TRBJ2-3; 8 nucleotides match TRBD1. V lost 6 bases, J lost 5 bases, and 7 bases stayed unmatched. CDR3 size: 14 residues. Per germline, CDR1 LNHDA and CDR2 SQIVND (reference sequence). The CDR3 bases are TGTGCCAGTAGCGGCAGGGGGCAGGGAGATACGCAGTATTTT. Translation gives CASSGRGQGDTQYF.

This clone was seen just once. The rearrangement links TRBV6-6 to TRBJ2-1; 7 positions match TRBD2. Germline CDR1 and CDR2: MNHNY and SVGAGI (reference sequence). V shed 0 bases, J shed 10 bases, and the junction held 0 bases outside the gene matches. The CDR3 consists of 12 residues. CDR3 DNA sequence: TGTGCCAGCAGTTACTCACTAGCGGAGCAGTTCTTC. As protein: CASSYSLAEQFF.

The chain combines TRBV6-1 with TRBJ1-2; 9 bases agree with TRBD1. V dropped 5 bases and J dropped 5; count of bases not matched to a gene: 6. From germline, CDR1 is MNHNS and CDR2 SASEGT. The CDR3 is 14 amino acids. CDR3 DNA sequence: TGTGCCAGCAGTCGGACAGGGGATTTTTATGGCTACACCTTC. This codes for CASSRTGDFYGYTF.

This chain joins TRBV27 and TRBJ2-7; D is possibly TRBD1 (6 bases). This CDR3 is built from 15 residues. CDR1 is MNHEY, CDR2 SMNVEV, per germline (reference sequence). The V and J ends lost 0 bases and 3 bases respectively, with 12 bases between them. CDR3 in DNA: TGTGCCAGCAGTTTATCGGGGGCACCCATCTACGAGCAGTACTTC. Translation gives CASSLSGAPIYEQYF.

This chain connects TRBV6-5 to TRBJ1-2, with a tentative D call TRBD1 (6 bases). Germline values: CDR1 MNHEY, CDR2 SVGAGI. The CDR3 is 14 amino acids. The germline V and J ends were trimmed by 5 bases and 0 bases, with 10 bases remaining between them. The CDR3 DNA follows: TGTGCCAGCAGTGCCGGGACAACTAACTATGGCTACACCTTC. The encoded protein is CASSAGTTNYGYTF.

The chain joins TRBV5-4 to TRBJ1-2, with 7 bases fitting TRBD1. The length of the CDR3 is 16 residues. V lost 1 base to trimming and J lost 7 bases; unmatched junction nucleotides: 13. The germline CDR1 and CDR2 sequences are SGHNT and YYREEE (reference sequence). For the CDR3, the DNA is TGTGCCAGCAGCTTGAGGGAAGAACAGGGGTCTGGTGGCTACACCTTC. The encoded protein is CASSLREEQGSGGYTF. Using reference TRBV5-4 and TRBJ1-2 for the parts outside the CDR3, the full variable domain is ETGVTQSPTHLIKTRGQQVTLRCSSQSGHNTVSWYQQALGQGPQFIFQYYREEENGRGNFPPRFSGLQFPNYSSELNVNALELDDSALYLCASSLREEQGSGGYTFGSGTRLTVV.

The chain recombines TRBV5-1 with TRBJ2-1; D call uncertain. Germline CDR1 reads SGHRS; CDR2 reads YFSETQ. The CDR3 has 15 amino acids. V was trimmed by 4 bases and J by 8 bases, leaving 19 bases between them. CDR3 protein: CASSLQTPAVDEQFF. As DNA, the CDR3 is TGCGCCAGCAGCCTGCAGACCCCGGCGGTAGATGAGCAGTTCTTC. The full variable domain, rest sourced from reference TRBV5-1 and TRBJ2-1, is KAGVTQTPRYLIKTRGQQVTLSCSPISGHRSVSWYQQTPGQGLQFLFEYFSETQRNKGNFPGRFSGRQFSNSRSEMNVSTLELGDSALYLCASSLQTPAVDEQFFGPGTRLTVL.

Of note for this clone: The identical CDR3 is also encoded by other nucleotide sequences in the sample. The gene calls are TRBV9 and TRBJ2-7, with a weak D call TRBD2 (6 bases). The CDR3 contains 14 residues. The germline CDR1 and CDR2 sequences are SGDLS and YYNGEE. Trimming took 2 bases from V and 2 from J, leaving 11 bases between them. CDR3 protein: CASSVGGITYEQYF. DNA of the CDR3: TGTGCCAGCAGCGTTGGGGGGATCACCTACGAGCAGTACTTC.

The V and J genes are TRBV4-1 and TRBJ1-4, with D perhaps matching TRBD1 (5 bases). V was trimmed by 1 base and J by 4 bases, leaving 10 bases between them. CDR3 length: 15 amino acids. Germline CDR1 reads MGHRA; CDR2 reads YSYEKL. DNA for the CDR3: TGCGCCAGCAGCCAAGTTGGGGCCCTTAATGAAAAACTGTTTTTT. Protein product: CASSQVGALNEKLFF.

This chain connects TRBV7-6 to TRBJ2-1; possible D gene TRBD2, 5 bases. Germline V lookup: CDR1 SGHVS, CDR2 FNYEAQ. V lost 3 bases, J lost 6 bases, and 9 bases lay in between. CDR3 length equals 13 residues. The DNA for the CDR3 is TGTGCCAGCAGCTTTCCGGGGTTCAATGAGCAGTTCTTC. Amino acid sequence: CASSFPGFNEQFF.

The chain carries TRBV5-6 and TRBJ1-5; TRBD1 might be the D (5 bases). CDR3 length equals 16 residues. Germline CDR1 is SGHDT and CDR2 is YYEEEE. The germline V and J ends were trimmed by 1 base and 1 base, with 12 bases remaining between them. In nucleotides, the CDR3 is TGTGCCAGCAGCTTGTATGGGGGTTGGAGCAATCAGCCCCAGCATTTT. Residues: CASSLYGGWSNQPQHF.

There are a few counts of this clone. This specimen includes other DNA sequences encoding the same CDR3. The genes are TRBV14 and TRBJ2-7; the match to TRBD1 covers 7 bases. The ends lost 1 base at V and 3 bases at J; junction bases unmatched: 3. CDR3 length: 14 residues. Germline V CDR1 and CDR2: SGHDN, FVKESK. CDR3 region: CASSQGTGDYEQYF. CDR3 bases: TGTGCCAGCAGCCAAGGGACAGGAGACTACGAGCAGTACTTC.

In the case of this clone: Distinct nucleotide sequences in the sample also encode this CDR3. V is TRBV5-1 and J is TRBJ2-7, with TRBD2 identical over 12 bases. Germline values: CDR1 SGHRS, CDR2 YFSETQ. Unmatched junction bases numbered 1, after V lost 4 bases and J lost 2 bases. The CDR3 is made up of 14 amino acids. The CDR3: CASSASGGAYEQYF. DNA for the CDR3: TGCGCCAGCAGCGCTAGCGGGGGGGCCTACGAGCAGTACTTC.

The V call is TRBV11-3, the J call TRBJ2-7; 7 bases agree with TRBD1. Germline lookup yields CDR1 SGHNT and CDR2 YENEEA. There are 15 residues in the CDR3. The junction had 6 bases not matched to a gene; V was cut back by 4 bases and J by 0 bases. CDR3 coding DNA: TGTGCCAGCAGCTCCCGGGACAGACTCTCCTACGAGCAGTACTTC. Amino acids: CASSSRDRLSYEQYF.

The J gene is TRBJ1-5, the V gene TRBV30; D is perhaps TRBD1 (6 bases). V was trimmed by 1 base and J by 6 bases, leaving 22 bases between them. The CDR3 covers 17 residues. Germline V CDR1 and CDR2: GTSNPN, SVGIG (reference sequence). CDR3 DNA: TGTGCCTGGAGTGCTGGGGGCGGCGGGTGGACCGTTCAGCCCCAGCATTTT. Protein sequence: CAWSAGGGGWTVQPQHF.

This chain links TRBV11-2 with TRBJ1-3; D is perhaps TRBD1 (6 bases). Trimming left V 5 bases short and J 0 bases short, with 11 bases between. CDR3 length: 15 residues. Germline V gene sequence: CDR1 SGHAT, CDR2 FQNNGV. The CDR3 loop is CASSQDSSSGNTIYF. In nucleotides, the CDR3 is TGTGCCAGCAGCCAGGACAGTTCCTCTGGAAACACCATATATTTT.

The CDR3 sequence: CASTLTGGKPYEQYF. As DNA, the CDR3 is TGTGCCAGCACCCTTACAGGGGGCAAACCCTACGAGCAGTACTTC. This rearrangement joins TRBV27 to TRBJ2-7; 9 bases map to TRBD1. The V segment lost 7 bases and the J segment 2 bases; nucleotides outside the gene matches: 9. CDR3 size: 15 residues. The germline CDR1 and CDR2 sequences are MNHEY and SMNVEV (reference sequence).

The chain recombines TRBV27 with TRBJ2-7; 8 bases are a match to TRBD1. The CDR3 contains 14 residues. The V segment lost 6 bases and the J segment 3 bases; nucleotides outside the gene matches: 7. Germline CDR1 and CDR2: MNHEY and SMNVEV (reference sequence). The CDR3 loop reads CASSYIDRGYEQYF. DNA of the CDR3: TGTGCCAGCAGCTATATCGACAGGGGCTACGAGCAGTACTTC.

J is TRBJ2-3 and V is TRBV7-9; 9 bases line up with TRBD2. Germline V gene data show CDR1 as SEHNR and CDR2 as FQNEAQ (reference sequence). With 1 base clipped from V and 5 bases from J, the junction kept 7 bases outside the gene matches. This CDR3 comprises 16 residues. CDR3 amino acids: CASSLVSSGTRDTQYF. As DNA, the CDR3 is TGTGCCAGCAGCTTAGTATCTAGCGGGACTAGAGATACGCAGTATTTT. Drawing the rest from reference TRBV7-9 and TRBJ2-3, the complete variable domain is DTGVSQNPRHKITKRGQNVTFRCDPISEHNRLYWYRQTLGQGPEFLTYFQNEAQLEKSRLLSDRFSAERPKGSFSTLEIQRTEQGDSAMYLCASSLVSSGTRDTQYFGPGTRLTVL.

The gene calls are TRBV6-6 and TRBJ2-5, with a possible D match to TRBD2 (7 bases). The germline V gene encodes CDR1 MNHNY and CDR2 SVGAGI (reference sequence). The V end lost 7 bases, the J end lost 1 base, and 13 bases lay between the germline ends. The CDR3 length is 14 residues. The CDR3 coding sequence is TGTGCCAGCACCTCGAGGGGGGGCCAAGAGACCCAGTACTTC. Its protein is CASTSRGGQETQYF.

The V and J genes are TRBV29-1 and TRBJ2-5, with D unresolved. Germline V gene sequence: CDR1 SQVTM, CDR2 ANQGSEA. The CDR3 is made up of 12 amino acids. Trimming stripped 0 bases from V and 4 bases from J, with 6 bases between. CDR3 sequence reads: CSVEDGIETQYF. The CDR3 region has the DNA TGCAGCGTTGAAGATGGGATAGAGACCCAGTACTTC.

This clone is a singleton in its sample. The V gene is TRBV9, the J gene TRBJ2-7, with D uncertain. This CDR3 has 14 residues. Trimming shortened V by 5 bases and J by 3 bases, and 15 bases separated the two germline ends. Per germline, CDR1 SGDLS and CDR2 YYNGEE. The CDR3 spells CASSDGGKGYEQYF. For the CDR3, the DNA is TGTGCCAGCAGTGACGGTGGTAAGGGCTACGAGCAGTACTTC.

Regarding this clone: The sample contains more than one DNA sequence encoding this CDR3. The chain couples TRBV28 to TRBJ1-4; 9 nucleotides match TRBD1. The J segment lost 8 bases and the V segment lost 6 bases, leaving 7 bases of the junction unmatched. Germline V gene data show CDR1 as MDHEN and CDR2 as SYDVKM. The CDR3 is 14 amino acids. The CDR3 sequence is CASRTGTGLEKLFF. Here the CDR3 DNA reads TGTGCCAGCAGAACCGGGACAGGGCTGGAAAAACTGTTTTTT.

CDR3 bases: TGTGCCAGCAGCTTAGGCCTAGCGTACGAGCAGTACTTC. This codes for CASSLGLAYEQYF. The chain has TRBV7-2 and TRBJ2-5; D possibly corresponds to TRBD2 (6 bases). The DNA matches TRBJ2-7 better at its end, which makes the J call doubtful. Germline lookup yields CDR1 SGHTA and CDR2 FQGNSA. The CDR3 contains 13 residues.

The chain carries TRBV4-3 and TRBJ1-2; D is ambiguous. The V end was cut by 0 bases, the J end by 4 bases, with 9 bases between. In germline, CDR1 is LGHNA, CDR2 YSLEER. The CDR3 covers 14 residues. CDR3 sequence (DNA): TGCGCCAGCAGCCAAGAAAAGGCCACCTATGGCTACACCTTC. As protein: CASSQEKATYGYTF.

The chain joins TRBV4-1 to TRBJ2-7; 9 nucleotides line up with TRBD1. The V gene end was trimmed by 3 bases and the J gene end by 5 bases; junction bases not matched to a gene: 8. Per the germline V gene, CDR1 is MGHRA and CDR2 is YSYEKL. The CDR3 loop spans 15 amino acids. The CDR3 region is CASSHEGTGIHEQYF. CDR3 sequence (DNA): TGCGCCAGCAGCCACGAAGGGACAGGGATCCACGAGCAGTACTTC.

The V call is TRBV13, the J call TRBJ2-2, with TRBD2 matching over 9 bases. The germline V gene has CDR1 PRHDT and CDR2 FYEKMQ (reference sequence). V was pared by 3 bases and J by 7 bases, with 6 bases of the junction left unmatched. This CDR3 spans 15 amino acids. Here the CDR3 reads CASSLLAGLSGELFF. The CDR3 coding sequence is TGTGCCAGCAGCTTGCTAGCGGGACTTAGCGGGGAGCTGTTTTTT.